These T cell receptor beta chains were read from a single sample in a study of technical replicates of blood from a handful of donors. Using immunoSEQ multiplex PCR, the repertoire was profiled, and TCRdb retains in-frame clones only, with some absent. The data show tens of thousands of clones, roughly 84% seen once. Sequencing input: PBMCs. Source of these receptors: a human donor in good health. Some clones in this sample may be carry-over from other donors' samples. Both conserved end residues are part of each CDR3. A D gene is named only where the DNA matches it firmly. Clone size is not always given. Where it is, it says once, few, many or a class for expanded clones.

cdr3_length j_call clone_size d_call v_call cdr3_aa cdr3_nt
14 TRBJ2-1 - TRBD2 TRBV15 CATNLGLAGYEQFF TGTGCCACCAACCTGGGACTAGCGGGTTATGAGCAGTTCTTC
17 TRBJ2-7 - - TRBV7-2 CASTDLGAPEFLYEQYF TGTGCCAGCACCGACCTTGGAGCGCCAGAATTTTTATACGAGCAGTACTTC
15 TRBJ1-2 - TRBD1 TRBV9 CASSVENRGVYGYTF TGTGCCAGCAGCGTAGAGAACAGGGGGGTATATGGCTACACCTTC
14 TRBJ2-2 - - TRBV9 CASSAQTGTGELFF TGTGCCAGCAGCGCTCAGACAGGCACCGGGGAGCTGTTTTTT
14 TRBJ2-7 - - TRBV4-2 CASSPTNQEAEQYF TGTGCCAGCAGCCCCACCAATCAGGAAGCCGAGCAGTACTTC
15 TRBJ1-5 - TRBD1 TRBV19 CASSSRGQGNQPQHF TGTGCCAGTAGTAGCCGAGGACAGGGGAATCAGCCCCAGCATTTT
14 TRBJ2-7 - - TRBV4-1 CASSPGVQPYEQYF TGCGCCAGCAGCCCCGGGGTTCAGCCCTACGAGCAGTACTTC
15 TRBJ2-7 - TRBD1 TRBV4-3 CASSQDHPGQGGQYF TGCGCCAGCAGCCAAGATCACCCGGGACAGGGAGGGCAGTACTTC
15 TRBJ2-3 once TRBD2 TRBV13 CASSSGGGGADTQYF TGTGCCAGCAGCTCGGGGGGGGGAGGAGCAGATACGCAGTATTTT
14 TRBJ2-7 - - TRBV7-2 CASSPDYRSYEQYF TGTGCCAGCAGCCCCGACTACCGCTCCTACGAGCAGTACTTC
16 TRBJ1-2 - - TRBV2 CASSEAVWEVGDGYTF TGTGCCAGCAGTGAAGCAGTATGGGAGGTTGGGGATGGCTACACCTTC
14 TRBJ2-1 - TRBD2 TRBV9 CASSGTSGGNEQFF TGTGCCAGCAGCGGGACTAGCGGGGGAAATGAGCAGTTCTTC
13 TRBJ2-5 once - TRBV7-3 CASSFQGTETQYF TGTGCCAGCAGCTTCCAGGGGACAGAGACCCAGTACTTC
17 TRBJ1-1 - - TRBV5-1 CASTQWPRKGVNTEAFF TGCGCCAGCACCCAATGGCCCCGGAAAGGGGTGAACACTGAAGCTTTCTTT
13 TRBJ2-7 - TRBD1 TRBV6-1 CASSRDRGDEQYF TGTGCCAGCAGTCGGGACAGGGGCGACGAGCAGTACTTC
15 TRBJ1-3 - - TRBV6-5 CASSLQEGAGNTIYF TGTGCCAGCAGCCTACAAGAAGGGGCTGGAAACACCATATATTTT
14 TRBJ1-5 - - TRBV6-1 CASRPGLGGQPQHF TGTGCCAGCAGGCCTGGGCTAGGAGGCCAGCCCCAGCATTTT
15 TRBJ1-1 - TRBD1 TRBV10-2 CASSESRPGQGSTFF TGCGCCAGCAGTGAGTCCCGACCGGGACAGGGTTCGACTTTCTTT
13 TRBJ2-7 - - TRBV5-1 CASSFEGGREQYF TGCGCCAGCAGCTTCGAGGGAGGTAGGGAGCAGTACTTC
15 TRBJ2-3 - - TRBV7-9 CASSPPEYVSDTQYF TGTGCCAGCAGCCCTCCGGAGTATGTATCAGATACGCAGTATTTT
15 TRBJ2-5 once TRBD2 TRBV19 CASRRLAGVAETQYF TGTGCCAGTAGGAGACTAGCGGGAGTAGCGGAGACCCAGTACTTC
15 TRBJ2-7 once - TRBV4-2 CASSQDITFYYEQYF TGTGCCAGCAGCCAAGATATTACTTTTTACTACGAGCAGTACTTC
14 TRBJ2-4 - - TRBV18 CASSPLQAKNIQYF TGTGCCAGCTCACCACTACAGGCCAAAAACATTCAGTACTTC
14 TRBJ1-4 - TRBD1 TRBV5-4 CASSSTGVNEKLFF TGTGCCAGCAGCTCGACAGGGGTTAATGAAAAACTGTTTTTT
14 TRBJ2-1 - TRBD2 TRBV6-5 CASRTTSQTNEQFF TGTGCCAGCAGGACGACTAGCCAAACCAATGAGCAGTTCTTC
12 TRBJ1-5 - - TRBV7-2 CASSFQGGPQHF TGTGCCAGCAGCTTTCAGGGCGGCCCCCAGCATTTT
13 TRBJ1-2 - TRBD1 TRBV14 CASSEQGARGYTF TGTGCCAGCAGCGAACAGGGGGCGCGGGGCTACACCTTC
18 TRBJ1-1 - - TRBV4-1 CASSQDHVGLTWNTEAFF TGCGCCAGCAGCCAAGATCATGTGGGGCTGACTTGGAACACTGAAGCTTTCTTT
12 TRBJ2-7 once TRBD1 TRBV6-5 CASRAPGQSMYF TGTGCCAGCAGGGCACCGGGACAGTCCATGTACTTC
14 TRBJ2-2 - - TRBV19 CASSTGGLTGELFF TGTGCCAGTAGTACAGGGGGGCTCACCGGGGAGCTGTTTTTT
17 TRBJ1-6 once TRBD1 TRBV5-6 CASSLEAGTVYNSPLHF TGTGCCAGCAGCTTGGAGGCCGGGACAGTTTATAATTCACCCCTCCACTTT